One and the same sample provided the 13 T cell receptor beta chains below, sequenced in a study of T cells in Graves' hyperthyroidism and ophthalmopathy. The TCR beta CDR3 regions underwent amplification using RNA transcripts as the source. Researchers ran a first-round RT-PCR on the TCR CDR3 using the HTBI primer set. TCRdb reprocessed the multiplex PCR reads via MiXCR and lists one record per CDR3 protein. The table lists some 370,000 distinct CDR3 sequences, roughly an eighth of them singletons. Sequencing was done on a sample of blood. These receptors came from a man aged 45-60 years with Graves' ophthalmopathy.

Ten or more counts support this clonotype. The rearrangement links TRBV6-1 to TRBJ1-1; maybe TRBD1 (5 bases). Germline assignment: CDR1 MNHNS and CDR2 SASEGT. The V and J ends lost 10 bases and 1 base respectively, with 13 bases between them. The CDR3 extends over 13 amino acids. CDR3 region: CATRQIPNTEAFF. The CDR3 nucleotides are TGTGCCACCAGACAGATACCGAACACTGAAGCTTTCTTT.

This clonotype showed up just a few times. The chain is built from TRBV13 and TRBJ2-7, with 8 bases fitting TRBD1. Trimming took 5 bases from V and 4 from J; bases not matched to a gene: 19. Germline-derived CDR1 and CDR2 are PRHDT and FYEKMQ (reference sequence). The CDR3 consists of 18 residues. The CDR3 bases are TGTGCCAGCAGCATAGTTTCGGACAGGGATTACCTTCCATACGAGCAGTACTTC. As protein: CASSIVSDRDYLPYEQYF.

This clonotype was seen ten or more times. The chain joins TRBV3-1 to TRBJ2-2; the D gene is possibly TRBD1 (5 bases). The germline CDR1 and CDR2 sequences are LGHDT and YNNKEL (reference sequence). Trimming left V 4 bases short and J 5 bases short, with 8 bases between. This CDR3 is 13 amino acids long. The CDR3 loop reads CASSLQGTGELFF. DNA for the CDR3: TGTGCCAGCAGCCTTCAGGGAACCGGGGAGCTGTTTTTT.

This clonotype came up many times. The rearrangement joins TRBV11-2 to TRBJ2-1; 9 nucleotides match TRBD1. The CDR3 extends over 21 amino acids. V was clipped by 1 base and J by 2 bases; unmatched bases: 18. Germline V gene data show CDR1 as SGHAT and CDR2 as FQNNGV. The CDR3 here is CASSLVGWTGEWDLPYNEQFF. The CDR3 DNA sequence: TGTGCCAGCAGCTTAGTAGGTTGGACAGGGGAATGGGATCTACCCTACAATGAGCAGTTCTTC. Drawing the rest from reference TRBV11-2 and TRBJ2-1, the complete variable domain is EAGVAQSPRYKIIEKRQSVAFWCNPISGHATLYWYQQILGQGPKLLIQFQNNGVVDDSQLPKDRFSAERLKGVDSTLKIQPAKLEDSAVYLCASSLVGWTGEWDLPYNEQFFGPGTRLTVL.

This clonotype was recorded at least ten times. This rearrangement joins TRBV6-5 to TRBJ1-1; D is unresolved. Trimming took off 2 bases at V and 4 bases at J, with 23 bases between the two ends. This CDR3 is 18 amino acids long. The germline gives CDR1 MNHEY, CDR2 SVGAGI. DNA for the CDR3: TGTGCCAGCAGTTACCGGGCGGGGTCACAGAGTAAGAGCACTGAAGCTTTCTTT. Amino acid sequence: CASSYRAGSQSKSTEAFF.

This clonotype was counted only a few times. The chain has TRBV12-3 or TRBV12-4 and TRBJ2-6, with a tentative D call TRBD2 (6 bases). The CDR3 extends over 16 amino acids. V dropped 6 bases and J dropped 4 bases, with 16 bases sitting between them. CDR3: CASRDSWAGGANVLTF. In DNA form, the CDR3 reads TGTGCCAGCAGGGACTCCTGGGCGGGGGGGGCCAACGTCCTGACTTTC.

This chain uses TRBV19 with TRBJ2-3; D is perhaps TRBD1 (6 bases). Trimming removed 2 bases at V and 6 bases at J, with 18 bases between. CDR1 LNHDA and CDR2 SQIVND come from the germline V gene (reference sequence). The CDR3 loop spans 16 amino acids. For the CDR3, the DNA is TGTGCCAGTAGTATATTCCACCCCGGACAGCACGATACGCAGTATTTT. It translates to CASSIFHPGQHDTQYF.

This clonotype was seen ten or more times. V usage is TRBV7-8 and J usage is TRBJ2-7, with 12 bases matching TRBD2. The CDR3 is 14 amino acids. Germline trimming cut 5 bases from V and 2 bases from J; bases unmatched to any gene: 1. Germline V gene lookup returns CDR1 SGHVS and CDR2 FQNEAQ. This CDR3 reads CASSRLAGAYEQYF. The CDR3 DNA reads as TGTGCCAGCAGCCGACTAGCGGGAGCCTACGAGCAGTACTTC.

Only a few counts were recorded for this clonotype. The chain employs TRBV18 and TRBJ2-2; D remains ambiguous. The germline CDR1 and CDR2 sequences are KGHSH and LQKENI. The CDR3 length is 16 residues. V was clipped by 0 bases and J by 1 base, with 9 bases between them. The CDR3 is CASSPPLSGNTGELFF. The CDR3 coding sequence is TGTGCCAGCTCACCACCGTTGTCGGGGAACACCGGGGAGCTGTTTTTT.

This clonotype was detected only a few times. The J gene is TRBJ2-7, the V gene TRBV20-1, with a weak D call TRBD1 (6 bases). V shed 5 bases and J shed 3 bases, with 11 bases lying between them. CDR1 and CDR2 (germline): DFQATT, SNEGSKA (reference sequence). The CDR3 spans 12 residues. The CDR3 protein is CSASGQNYEQYF. CDR3 nucleotide sequence: TGCAGTGCTTCTGGACAGAACTACGAGCAGTACTTC.

This clonotype was seen at least ten times. The chain uses TRBV2 and TRBJ2-5; 8 nucleotides match TRBD2. The CDR3 is 15 amino acids. Looked up from germline, CDR1 is SNHLY and CDR2 is FYNNEI. The ends lost 4 bases at V and 4 bases at J; junction bases unmatched: 8. The CDR3: CASSGGSGTGETQYF. CDR3 coding DNA: TGTGCCAGCAGTGGCGGTAGCGGGACCGGAGAGACCCAGTACTTC.

In regard to this clonotype: A read error is possible here, since a much larger clone lies one base away. The chain employs TRBV5-5 and TRBJ1-1; D is perhaps TRBD1 (5 bases). The CDR3 has 13 amino acids. The V end was cut by 6 bases, the J end by 6 bases, with 15 bases between. From germline, CDR1 is SGHKS and CDR2 YYEKEE (reference sequence). This CDR3 reads CASIGRGVPEAFF. The CDR3, as DNA: TGTGCCAGCATTGGACGGGGGGTTCCTGAAGCTTTCTTT.

The V and J genes are TRBV6-1 and TRBJ2-5, with D maybe TRBD1 (5 bases). V lost 1 base to trimming and J lost 5 bases, with 8 bases between them. Germline CDR1 MNHNS, CDR2 SASEGT. This CDR3 has 13 residues. The CDR3 spells CASSEEGLETQYF. In DNA form, the CDR3 reads TGTGCCAGCAGTGAAGAGGGGTTGGAGACCCAGTACTTC.